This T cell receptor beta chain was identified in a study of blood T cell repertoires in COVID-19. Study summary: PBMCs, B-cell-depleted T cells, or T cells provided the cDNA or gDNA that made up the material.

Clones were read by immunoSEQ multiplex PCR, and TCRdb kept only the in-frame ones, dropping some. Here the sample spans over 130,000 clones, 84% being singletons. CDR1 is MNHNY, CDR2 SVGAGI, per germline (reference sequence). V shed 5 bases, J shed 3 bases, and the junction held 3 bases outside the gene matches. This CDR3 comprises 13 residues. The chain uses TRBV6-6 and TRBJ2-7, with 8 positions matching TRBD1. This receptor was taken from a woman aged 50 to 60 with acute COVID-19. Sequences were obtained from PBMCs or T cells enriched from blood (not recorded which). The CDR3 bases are TGTGCCAGCAGTGACGGACAGGGCTACGAGCAGTACTTC. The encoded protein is CASSDGQGYEQYF.